The following is a T cell receptor beta chain sequence with its context. Samples with a second dose at about 4 or about 12 weeks were pooled together. This specimen comes from a study of T cell responses to AZD1222 COVID-19 vaccine. Clones were sequenced by immunoSEQ multiplex PCR, and TCRdb holds only the in-frame ones, with some missing. The sample comprises 100,000 to 150,000 clones, about nine tenths of which are singletons, and about 1.1% rests with the top ten. The starting material was peripheral blood, obtained 28 days after the second AZD1222 dose. This receptor was obtained from an adult who received the AZD1222 COVID-19 vaccine.

The DNA for the CDR3 is TGTGCCAGTAGTCTCAACGGGGGGAACACTGAAGCTTTCTTT. Amino acid sequence: CASSLNGGNTEAFF. The rearrangement links TRBV19 to TRBJ1-1; possibly TRBD1 for D (5 bases). The germline V gene encodes CDR1 LNHDA and CDR2 SQIVND (reference sequence). There are 14 residues in the CDR3. V was shortened by 5 bases and J by 1 base, with 11 bases between the two germline ends.